Listed here are 27 T cell receptor beta chains from one sample, sequenced in a study of cytomegalovirus exposure and HLA in healthy donors. This PCR relied on a set of 60 Vbeta primers and 13 Jbeta primers. TCRdb keeps only in-frame clones here, not all; method: immunoSEQ multiplex PCR. The table records approximately 88,000 clones, 77% of them present only once. Sequencing used PBMCs. These receptors all stem from a man aged 45 to 65 in good health and CMV-seropositive.

V gene TRBV2 combines with J gene TRBJ1-4; 8 nucleotides agree with TRBD1. Trimming cost V 6 bases and J 11 bases; bases outside gene matches: 8. Looked up from germline, CDR1 is SNHLY and CDR2 is FYNNEI. CDR3 length equals 13 residues. In DNA, the CDR3 is TGTGCCAGCAGCATTGAAAGACAGGGGAAACTGTTTTTT. Amino acids: CASSIERQGKLFF. Full variable domain (missing parts from reference TRBV2 and TRBJ1-4): EPEVTQTPSHQVTQMGQEVILRCVPISNHLYFYWYRQILGQKVEFLVSFYNNEISEKSEIFDDQFSVERPDGSNFTLKIRSTKLEDSAMYFCASSIERQGKLFFGSGTQLSVL.

The CDR3 is CASSEQGWADTQYF. The DNA of the CDR3 is TGTGCCAGCAGTGAGCAGGGTTGGGCGGATACGCAGTATTTT. V usage is TRBV6-1 and J usage is TRBJ2-3, with D perhaps matching TRBD1 (5 bases). The CDR3 length is 14 residues. Deletions cut 3 bases from V and 6 bases from J, with 13 bases between. The germline gives CDR1 MNHNS, CDR2 SASEGT.

V and J are TRBV19 and TRBJ1-1; maybe TRBD1 (6 bases). This CDR3 spans 15 amino acids. Trimming removed 6 bases from V and 7 bases from J, with 21 bases in between. Germline assignment: CDR1 LNHDA and CDR2 SQIVND (reference sequence). The CDR3 reads CASRSNPGGSGEAFF. The DNA for the CDR3 is TGTGCCAGTAGATCTAATCCGGGGGGCTCTGGTGAAGCTTTCTTT.

This clone was observed a few times. This chain links TRBV21-1 with TRBJ2-6; the D call TRBD2 from the table was never checked on the DNA. TRBV21-1 is termed a pseudogene. The CDR3 runs 15 residues. Here the CDR3 DNA reads TGTGCCAGCAGCAAAGTATTCTCTGGGGCCAACGTCCTGACTTTC. Residues: CASSKVFSGANVLTF.

The chain links TRBV6-6 to TRBJ1-1; 7 positions agree with TRBD1. The CDR3 runs 13 residues. CDR1 is MNHNY, CDR2 SVGAGI, per germline (reference sequence). V lost 2 bases and J lost 8; bases outside the gene matches: 5. The CDR3 DNA sequence: TGTGCCAGCAGTTACCAGACAGGGTGGGAAGCTTTCTTT. Translating it yields CASSYQTGWEAFF.

The V gene is TRBV6-5, the J gene TRBJ1-1; D not certain. V was shortened by 4 bases and J by 8 bases, with 11 bases between the two germline ends. This CDR3 contains 12 residues. CDR1 and CDR2 (germline): MNHEY, SVGAGI. The CDR3 loop is CASSSAAREAFF. For the CDR3, the DNA is TGTGCCAGCAGTTCTGCGGCCAGAGAAGCTTTCTTT.

This clone was recorded only once. The rearrangement links TRBV4-3 to TRBJ2-3; D possibly corresponds to TRBD2 (6 bases). Looked up from germline, CDR1 is LGHNA and CDR2 is YSLEER. CDR3 length equals 15 residues. Trimming left V 2 bases short and J 4 bases short, with 13 bases between. The CDR3 sequence: CASSQRGTPPDTQYF. The CDR3 DNA reads as TGCGCCAGCAGCCAACGGGGGACCCCTCCAGATACGCAGTATTTT.

V usage is TRBV4-3 and J usage is TRBJ1-1, with D possibly TRBD1 on 5 matching bases. V was shortened by 3 bases and J by 0 bases, with 14 bases between the two germline ends. Looked up from germline, CDR1 is LGHNA and CDR2 is YSLEER. The CDR3 consists of 16 residues. CDR3 amino acids: CASSQGGPGLNTEAFF. DNA for the CDR3: TGCGCCAGCAGCCAGGGGGGTCCGGGGCTGAACACTGAAGCTTTCTTT.

This chain uses TRBV7-2 with TRBJ2-5, with 9 bases lining up with TRBD2. The better agreement between TRBJ2-7 and the DNA end casts doubt on the J call. The CDR3 is 13 residues long. CDR1 and CDR2 (germline): SGHTA, FQGNSA. CDR3 DNA: TGTGCCAGCACCCCGGGACTAGCAGCCGAGCAGTACTTC. Amino acid sequence: CASTPGLAAEQYF.

CDR3 protein: CASSELYEQYF. The CDR3 region has the DNA TGTGCCAGCAGTGAACTCTACGAGCAGTACTTC. The rearrangement joins TRBV2 to TRBJ2-7, with D unclear. The CDR3 runs 11 residues. V was clipped by 2 bases and J by 3 bases, with 2 bases between them. The V gene's germline CDR1 is SNHLY and CDR2 FYNNEI.

This clone was found a few times. This rearrangement joins TRBV5-1 to TRBJ2-6; perhaps TRBD2 as D (7 bases). CDR1 SGHRS and CDR2 YFSETQ come from the germline V gene. Trimming removed 4 bases from V and 4 bases from J, with 21 bases in between. This CDR3 region has 18 residues. CDR3 sequence (DNA): TGCGCCAGCAGCCTTTCGGGGGGCCTCGGTTCCGGGGCCAACGTCCTGACTTTC. It translates to CASSLSGGLGSGANVLTF.

CDR3 nucleotide sequence: TGTGCCAGCAGCCCGGCGGGGAGACCAGAATACGAGCAGTACTTC. This translates into CASSPAGRPEYEQYF. The chain uses TRBV5-6 and TRBJ2-7; D possibly corresponds to TRBD2 (6 bases). Germline V lookup: CDR1 SGHDT, CDR2 YYEEEE. V was shortened by 4 bases and J by 4 bases, with 18 bases between the two germline ends. The CDR3 runs to 15 residues.

The rearrangement joins TRBV13 to TRBJ2-3, with TRBD2 matching over 8 bases. V dropped 0 bases and J dropped 1; count of bases not matched to a gene: 3. The germline gives CDR1 PRHDT, CDR2 FYEKMQ (reference sequence). The CDR3 extends over 16 amino acids. CDR3 nucleotides: TGTGCCAGCAGCTTAGGCCGGGGGGGAGGCACAGATACGCAGTATTTT. Translating it yields CASSLGRGGGTDTQYF.

This sequence joins TRBV5-1 and TRBJ2-7, with TRBD1 as a possible D gene (5 bases). This CDR3 comprises 14 residues. Trimming stripped 0 bases from V and 4 bases from J, with 11 bases between. Germline CDR1 reads SGHRS; CDR2 reads YFSETQ. The CDR3 nucleotides are TGCGCCAGCAGCTTGGACCAGGGTCGGTACGAGCAGTACTTC. It specifies CASSLDQGRYEQYF.

The chain recombines TRBV5-1 with TRBJ2-7, with TRBD1 identical over 11 bases. The CDR3 has 15 residues. From germline, CDR1 is SGHRS and CDR2 YFSETQ. V lost 4 bases and J lost 4; bases outside the gene matches: 7. CDR3: CASSPRTGGQYEQYF. CDR3 DNA: TGCGCCAGCAGCCCAAGGACAGGGGGCCAGTACGAGCAGTACTTC.

The chain carries TRBV28 and TRBJ2-7; the D gene is possibly TRBD2 (6 bases). Trimming shortened V by 3 bases and J by 6 bases, and 15 bases separated the two germline ends. The germline gives CDR1 MDHEN, CDR2 SYDVKM. The CDR3 spans 14 residues. CDR3 nucleotides: TGTGCCAGCAGTTTTCGGACTACTTTTGGCGAGCAGTACTTC. Amino acid sequence: CASSFRTTFGEQYF.

The chain recombines TRBV28 with TRBJ1-1, with TRBD1 identical over 8 bases. The germline V gene has CDR1 MDHEN and CDR2 SYDVKM. With V trimmed by 4 bases and J by 4 bases, 8 bases remained unmatched. The CDR3 spans 15 residues. In DNA, the CDR3 is TGTGCCAGCAGTTCGGACAGGGTTAGGAGCACTGAAGCTTTCTTT. Translated: CASSSDRVRSTEAFF.

V gene TRBV2 combines with J gene TRBJ2-3, with 8 bases fitting TRBD2. V lost 7 bases, J lost 3 bases, and 12 bases stayed unmatched. This CDR3 comprises 16 residues. The V gene's germline CDR1 is SNHLY and CDR2 FYNNEI. The CDR3 coding sequence is TGTGCCAGCATCCCCCGGCAAGCGGGGGCAACAGATACGCAGTATTTT. The encoded protein is CASIPRQAGATDTQYF.

The chain employs TRBV5-1 and TRBJ2-5; possibly TRBD1 for D (6 bases). The CDR3 loop spans 15 amino acids. The germline V gene has CDR1 SGHRS and CDR2 YFSETQ. Trimming took 0 bases from V and 0 from J, leaving 9 bases between them. CDR3 nucleotide sequence: TGCGCCAGCAGCTTGGAAACAGGGTACCAAGAGACCCAGTACTTC. Protein sequence: CASSLETGYQETQYF.

This clone was counted only a few times. V gene TRBV4-1 combines with J gene TRBJ1-5, with D uncertain. Per the germline V gene, CDR1 is MGHRA and CDR2 is YSYEKL. The CDR3 contains 13 residues. Trimming left V 3 bases short and J 7 bases short, with 10 bases between. The CDR3 nucleotides read TGCGCCAGCAGCCATCCTGACGGGCAGCCCCAGCATTTT. It encodes CASSHPDGQPQHF.

The chain links TRBV10-3 to TRBJ2-1; 12 bases align to TRBD2. The trim removed 7 bases at V and 9 bases at J, leaving 4 bases unmatched. CDR1 ENHRY and CDR2 SYGVKD come from the germline V gene. The CDR3 totals 13 residues. The CDR3 nucleotides read TGTGCCATCACCCCGGGACTAGCGGGTGAGCAGTTCTTC. This encodes CAITPGLAGEQFF.

This clone was picked up one time. The chain uses TRBV25-1 and TRBJ1-1, with D maybe TRBD1 (5 bases). The CDR3 runs 14 residues. Looked up from germline, CDR1 is MGHDK and CDR2 is SYGVNS. Trimming pared 3 bases from V and 3 bases from J, leaving 11 bases between. The CDR3 sequence is CASSDFGRDTEAFF. CDR3 sequence (DNA): TGTGCCAGCAGTGATTTCGGCAGGGACACTGAAGCTTTCTTT. The full variable domain, in which reference TRBV25-1 and TRBJ1-1 provide the parts outside the CDR3, is EADIYQTPRYLVIGTGKKITLECSQTMGHDKMYWYQQDPGMELHLIHYSYGVNSTEKGDLSSESTVSRIRTEHFPLTLESARPSHTSQYLCASSDFGRDTEAFFGQGTRLTVV.

This clone came up a few times. The chain is built from TRBV4-1 and TRBJ2-4, with D possibly matching TRBD1 (5 bases). V lost 4 bases and J lost 7, with 20 bases in between. There are 16 residues in the CDR3. CDR1 and CDR2 (germline): MGHRA, YSYEKL. The CDR3 sequence is CASSRESQGFRNIQYF. CDR3 DNA sequence: TGCGCCAGCAGCCGTGAATCTCAGGGATTTCGGAACATTCAGTACTTC.

This rearrangement joins TRBV6-1 to TRBJ2-3, with D perhaps matching TRBD2 (7 bases). Germline loops: CDR1 MNHNS, CDR2 SASEGT. V dropped 4 bases and J dropped 5 bases, with 13 bases sitting between them. The CDR3 has 14 residues. The CDR3 bases are TGTGCCAGCAGTGGAGGGGGGGCACAAGATACGCAGTATTTT. Its translation: CASSGGGAQDTQYF.

The chain links TRBV2 to TRBJ2-7; 7 nucleotides agree with TRBD1. V shed 3 bases and J 2 bases; nucleotides not matched to a gene: 4. The CDR3 extends over 14 amino acids. In germline, CDR1 is SNHLY, CDR2 FYNNEI. The CDR3 DNA sequence: TGTGCCAGCAGTGAGTACCAGGGGGCCTACGAGCAGTACTTC. Amino acids: CASSEYQGAYEQYF.

This chain connects TRBV27 to TRBJ2-3; TRBD2 is a possible D gene (5 bases). Germline V gene data show CDR1 as MNHEY and CDR2 as SMNVEV (reference sequence). This CDR3 has 15 amino acids. V gave up 5 bases and J gave up 5 bases, with 17 bases separating them. The CDR3 nucleotides are TGTGCCAGCAGTCACCTCGGGGAAAGGCAAGATACGCAGTATTTT. It specifies CASSHLGERQDTQYF.

CDR3: CASKSEGGGTEAFF. The CDR3 nucleotides are TGTGCCAGTAAGTCCGAGGGAGGTGGAACTGAAGCTTTCTTT. This rearrangement joins TRBV25-1 to TRBJ1-1; D remains ambiguous. Germline-derived CDR1 and CDR2 are MGHDK and SYGVNS. The CDR3 has 14 amino acids. V lost 9 bases, J lost 5 bases, and 19 bases lay in between.